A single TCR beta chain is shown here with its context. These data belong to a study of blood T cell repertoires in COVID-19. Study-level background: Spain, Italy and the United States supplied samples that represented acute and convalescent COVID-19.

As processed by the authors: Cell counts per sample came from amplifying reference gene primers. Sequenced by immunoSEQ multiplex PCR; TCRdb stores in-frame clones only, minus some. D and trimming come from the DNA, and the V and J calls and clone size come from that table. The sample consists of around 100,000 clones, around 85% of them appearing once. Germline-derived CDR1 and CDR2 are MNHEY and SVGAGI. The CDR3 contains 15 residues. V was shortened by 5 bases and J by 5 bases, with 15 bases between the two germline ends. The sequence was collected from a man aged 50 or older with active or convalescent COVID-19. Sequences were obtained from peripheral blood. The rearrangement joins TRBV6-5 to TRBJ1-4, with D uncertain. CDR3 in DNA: TGTGCCAGCAGTAGGGAGTGGGGTCGGAATGAAAAACTGTTTTTT. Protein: CASSREWGRNEKLFF.